A single sample is the source of the 19 T cell receptor beta chains below, sequenced in a study of OX40 agonist ivuxolimab in advanced cancers. Clones were read by immunoSEQ multiplex PCR, and TCRdb kept only the in-frame ones, dropping some. The table records about 120,000 clones, more than 80% of them present only once. Sample: CD4+ or CD8+ T cells sorted from blood, taken in a trial of the OX40 agonist ivuxolimab. These receptors all stem from an adult with an advanced solid tumor such as melanoma, head and neck, liver or kidney cancer.

V and J are TRBV18 and TRBJ2-1; no firm D call. CDR1 and CDR2 (germline): KGHSH, LQKENI. CDR3 length: 11 amino acids. The V end lost 3 bases, the J end lost 7 bases, and 4 bases lay between the germline ends. The CDR3 DNA follows: TGTGCCAGCTCACCCCAAAATGAGCAGTTCTTC. As protein: CASSPQNEQFF. The full variable domain, completed using reference TRBV18 and TRBJ2-1, is NAGVMQNPRHLVRRRGQEARLRCSPMKGHSHVYWYRQLPEEGLKFMVYLQKENIIDESGMPKERFSAEFPKEGPSILRIQQVVRGDSAAYFCASSPQNEQFFGPGTRLTVL.

This clone was seen only a few times. This rearrangement joins TRBV9 to TRBJ1-2; a weak D match, TRBD1 (5 bases). The V gene's germline CDR1 is SGDLS and CDR2 YYNGEE. V lost 4 bases and J 4 bases, leaving 8 bases between the germline ends. CDR3 length equals 12 residues. The CDR3 DNA follows: TGTGCCAGCAGCCCAGACAGCTATGGCTACACCTTC. Translation gives CASSPDSYGYTF.

Details on this clone: Other DNA sequences in the same sample also yield this CDR3. The chain carries TRBV6-6 and TRBJ1-2; the match to TRBD1 covers 8 bases. Unmatched junction bases numbered 9, after V lost 5 bases and J lost 4 bases. Germline lookup yields CDR1 MNHNY and CDR2 SVGAGI (reference sequence). The CDR3 is 15 amino acids. The CDR3 DNA reads TGTGCCAGCAGTCAGGGGCAGGGGGCTTCCTATGGCTACACCTTC. Residues: CASSQGQGASYGYTF.

This chain joins TRBV7-2 and TRBJ1-4; D ambiguous. This CDR3 comprises 14 residues. Germline values: CDR1 SGHTA, CDR2 FQGNSA. Between the trimmed V and J ends, which lost 5 bases and 7 bases, there was a span of 14 bases. CDR3 amino acids: CASSLDGSSEKLFF. The CDR3, as DNA: TGTGCCAGCAGCCTGGACGGGAGTAGTGAAAAACTGTTTTTT.

The chain uses TRBV7-3 and TRBJ1-1; D unresolved. Germline V gene lookup returns CDR1 SGHTA and CDR2 FQGTGA. The V end lost 7 bases, the J end lost 2 bases, and 17 bases lay between the germline ends. The CDR3 has 15 amino acids. CDR3 DNA: TGTGCCAGCAACAAACTCGGGCCGGTTAACACTGAAGCTTTCTTT. Encoded protein: CASNKLGPVNTEAFF. Together with reference TRBV7-3 and TRBJ1-1, the CDR3 gives the full variable domain: GAGVSQTPSNKVTEKGKYVELRCDPISGHTALYWYRQSLGQGPEFLIYFQGTGAADDSGLPNDRFFAVRPEGSVSTLKIQRTERGDSAVYLCASNKLGPVNTEAFFGQGTRLTVV.

The chain has TRBV27 and TRBJ1-6, with a tentative D call TRBD1 (6 bases). The V gene lost 5 bases and the J gene lost 8 bases, with 19 bases spanning the gap. The CDR3 sequence is 16 residues long. Looked up from germline, CDR1 is MNHEY and CDR2 is SMNVEV (reference sequence). In DNA form, the CDR3 reads TGTGCCAGCAGTGGCGTTACAGGGATAGGCTATTCACCCCTCCACTTT. This sequence encodes CASSGVTGIGYSPLHF.

The chain recombines TRBV5-1 with TRBJ1-4, with 8 positions matching TRBD1. With 2 bases clipped from V and 3 bases from J, the junction kept 3 bases outside the gene matches. Germline CDR1 is SGHRS and CDR2 is YFSETQ. This CDR3 has 15 residues. In nucleotides, the CDR3 is TGCGCCAGCAGCTTTACGGGACAGGCTAATGAAAAACTGTTTTTT. Its translation: CASSFTGQANEKLFF.

This clone was counted a few times. The V call is TRBV7-9, the J call TRBJ1-2; TRBD1 might be the D (6 bases). The CDR3 contains 13 residues. Trimming took 0 bases from V and 12 from J, leaving 14 bases between them. Germline assignment: CDR1 SEHNR and CDR2 FQNEAQ (reference sequence). Written as DNA, the CDR3 is TGTGCCAGCAGCTTAGCAATGGAGCAGGGGAACACCTTC. Encoded protein: CASSLAMEQGNTF.

The chain joins TRBV28 to TRBJ1-4; weak D call: TRBD1 (5 bases). The CDR3 has 16 amino acids. Germline loops: CDR1 MDHEN, CDR2 SYDVKM. V dropped 1 base and J dropped 6 bases, with 15 bases sitting between them. CDR3: CASSLFWGEFDEKLFF. In DNA form, the CDR3 reads TGTGCCAGCAGTTTATTTTGGGGGGAGTTTGATGAAAAACTGTTTTTT.

V usage is TRBV29-1 and J usage is TRBJ2-7, with D hard to call. The V end lost 3 bases, the J end lost 2 bases, and 8 bases lay between the germline ends. Germline V gene data show CDR1 as SQVTM and CDR2 as ANQGSEA. The CDR3 has 12 residues. CDR3 in amino acids: CSVEPGPYEQYF. DNA for the CDR3: TGCAGCGTTGAGCCCGGCCCCTACGAGCAGTACTTC.

V is TRBV5-6 and J is TRBJ2-2, with D unclear. This CDR3 spans 14 amino acids. Germline assignment: CDR1 SGHDT and CDR2 YYEEEE. Between the trimmed V and J ends, which lost 4 bases and 7 bases, there was a span of 14 bases. CDR3 in amino acids: CASSPGDLYGELFF. CDR3 DNA sequence: TGTGCCAGCAGCCCTGGAGACCTTTACGGGGAGCTGTTTTTT.

This clone was seen a few times. The rearrangement uses TRBV16 and TRBJ1-2; D is unresolved. Per the germline V gene, CDR1 is KGHSY and CDR2 is FQNENV. Trimming took off 0 bases at V and 4 bases at J, with 3 bases between the two ends. This CDR3 contains 12 residues. DNA for the CDR3: TGTGCCAGCAGCCAATCGGTCTATGGCTACACCTTC. This gives the protein CASSQSVYGYTF.

This clone was observed a single time. The chain combines TRBV18 with TRBJ2-1; a weak D match, TRBD1 (5 bases). Trimming took 2 bases from V and 5 from J, leaving 7 bases between them. Germline CDR1 is KGHSH and CDR2 is LQKENI. The CDR3 runs 13 residues. The CDR3 loop is CASSPAGNNEQFF. The CDR3 nucleotides are TGTGCCAGCTCACCAGCAGGGAACAATGAGCAGTTCTTC.

The table lists this clone with a count of one. This rearrangement joins TRBV19 to TRBJ2-3; TRBD1 might be the D (6 bases). The CDR3 spans 13 residues. V dropped 7 bases and J dropped 5 bases, with 13 bases sitting between them. Germline-derived CDR1 and CDR2 are LNHDA and SQIVND (reference sequence). CDR3 nucleotides: TGTGCCAGTACCGACAGGCTCAGAGATACGCAGTATTTT. This gives the protein CASTDRLRDTQYF.

The chain joins TRBV10-1 to TRBJ2-7, with TRBD1 identical over 12 bases. In germline, CDR1 is WNHNN, CDR2 SYGVQD (reference sequence). Trimming took 3 bases from V and 7 from J; bases not matched to a gene: 4. The CDR3 loop spans 14 amino acids. This CDR3 reads CASSDGDRGHEQYF. CDR3 nucleotide sequence: TGCGCCAGCAGTGATGGGGACAGGGGGCATGAGCAGTACTTC.

This chain uses TRBV11-1 with TRBJ2-5; weak D call: TRBD2 (5 bases). The CDR3 is 12 amino acids. Trimming cost V 1 base and J 5 bases, with 5 bases left between them. Per the germline V gene, CDR1 is SGHAT and CDR2 is FQDESV (reference sequence). This CDR3 reads CASSLERETQYF. The CDR3 coding sequence is TGTGCCAGCAGCTTAGAGCGGGAGACCCAGTACTTC.

The chain carries TRBV4-3 and TRBJ1-5; TRBD1 matches 12 bases. V was clipped by 0 bases and J by 7 bases; unmatched bases: 4. Germline loops: CDR1 LGHNA, CDR2 YSLEER. The CDR3 totals 16 residues. The CDR3: CASSQEIGTGGQPQHF. The CDR3 bases are TGCGCCAGCAGCCAAGAGATCGGGACAGGGGGCCAGCCCCAGCATTTT.

The chain recombines TRBV15 with TRBJ1-2; D gene uncertain. The CDR3 contains 12 residues. CDR1 and CDR2 from the germline V gene are LNHNV and YYDKDF (reference sequence). Trimming pared 1 base from V and 5 bases from J, leaving 5 bases between. CDR3: CATSRGHYGYTF. CDR3 sequence (DNA): TGTGCCACCAGCAGAGGACATTATGGCTACACCTTC.

The chain combines TRBV7-2 with TRBJ1-3; D is undetermined. Germline CDR1 SGHTA, CDR2 FQGNSA. V was shortened by 2 bases and J by 2 bases, with 10 bases between the two germline ends. The CDR3 sequence is 15 residues long. Written as DNA, the CDR3 is TGTGCCAGCAGCTTATTTGGGGAAACTGGAAACACCATATATTTT. Protein product: CASSLFGETGNTIYF.